The clone carrying this T cell receptor (beta chain) was counted many times. Its antigen is as yet unknown. This specimen belongs to a study of T cells in Graves' hyperthyroidism and ophthalmopathy. Study-wide results and caveats: Most thyroid clonotypes that were expanded above 0.001 also turned up in blood. The model's output predicted ophthalmopathy at a median of roughly seven months prior to onset.

This CDR3 is built from 15 residues. Germline-derived CDR1 and CDR2 are MNHNS and SASEGT. The J segment lost 6 bases and the V segment lost 6 bases, leaving 8 bases of the junction unmatched. Amplification yielded TCR beta CDR3 regions, with RNA transcripts as the source. The primer set for the first-round RT-PCR of the TCR CDR3 was HTBI. TCRdb re-called the multiplex PCR reads through MiXCR, storing one row per CDR3 protein. This table holds about 640,000 distinct CDR3 sequences, 13% to 15% found once. Fresh peripheral blood, 10 ml, yielded the PBMCs. This receptor was obtained from a woman in her forties or fifties with Graves' ophthalmopathy. The chain combines TRBV6-1 with TRBJ2-1; 10 bases align to TRBD2. Sequenced input: blood. DNA for the CDR3: TGTGCCAGCAGGAAATCTAGCGGGAGTCGCAATGAGCAGTTCTTC. This gives the protein CASRKSSGSRNEQFF.